This T cell receptor beta chain was sequenced in a study of OX40 agonist ivuxolimab in advanced cancers. The study's findings and limits: Fewer expanded clones were found on average in CD4+ than in CD8+ T cells. A proportion of nonresponders additionally exhibited low normalized T-cell clonal expansion. Partial responders receiving 0.1-3.0 mg/kg showed among the lowest clonal expansion.

This CDR3 contains 16 residues. The trim removed 5 bases at V and 6 bases at J, leaving 8 bases unmatched. The germline gives CDR1 SGHTA, CDR2 FQGNSA. Sequencing was performed with immunoSEQ multiplex PCR; in TCRdb, only in-frame clones are kept and a portion is missing. The sample carries approximately 44,000 clones, about four fifths recorded once. Comments on this clone: What it binds is unknown.

The TCR originated in an adult with an advanced solid tumor such as melanoma, head and neck, liver or kidney cancer. J is TRBJ1-6 and V is TRBV7-2, with TRBD1 matching 9 bases. The sequences come from CD4+ or CD8+ T cells sorted from blood, collected in a trial of the OX40 agonist ivuxolimab. The CDR3 sequence: CASSPGTGFINSPLHF. CDR3 in DNA: TGTGCCAGCAGCCCCGGGACAGGGTTTATTAATTCACCCCTCCACTTT. The whole variable domain, filled in from reference TRBV7-2 and TRBJ1-6, reads GAGVSQSPSNKVTEKGKDVELRCDPISGHTALYWYRQSLGQGLEFLIYFQGNSAPDKSGLPSDRFSAERTGGSVSTLTIQRTQQEDSAVYLCASSPGTGFINSPLHFGNGTRLTVT.